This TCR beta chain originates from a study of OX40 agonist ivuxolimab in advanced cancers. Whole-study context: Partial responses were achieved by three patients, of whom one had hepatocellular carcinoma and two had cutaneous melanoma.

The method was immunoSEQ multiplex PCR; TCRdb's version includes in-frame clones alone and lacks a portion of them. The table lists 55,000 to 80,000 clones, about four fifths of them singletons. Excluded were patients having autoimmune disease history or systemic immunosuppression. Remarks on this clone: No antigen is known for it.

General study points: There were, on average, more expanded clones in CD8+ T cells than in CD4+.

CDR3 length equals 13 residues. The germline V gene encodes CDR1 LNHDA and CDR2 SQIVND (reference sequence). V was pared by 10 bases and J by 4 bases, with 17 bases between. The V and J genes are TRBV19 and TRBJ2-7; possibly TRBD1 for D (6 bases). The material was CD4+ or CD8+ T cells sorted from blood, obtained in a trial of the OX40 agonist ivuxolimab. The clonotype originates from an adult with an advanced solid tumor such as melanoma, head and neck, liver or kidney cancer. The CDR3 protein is CATQTGKGYEQYF. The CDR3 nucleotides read TGTGCCACCCAGACAGGAAAGGGGTACGAGCAGTACTTC.